This TCR beta chain derives from a study of T-cell memory formation after mild COVID-19. Study in general: Largely, TCR clusters stayed within a single donor.

This CDR3 spans 14 amino acids. Germline assignment: CDR1 LGHNA and CDR2 YNFKEQ. V shed 1 base and J shed 7 bases, with 13 bases lying between them. This clonotype was seen only a few times. The antigen is undetermined. Study observations and caveats: CD4+ bias marked clones expanding day 15 to 37, unlike balanced contracting clones.

Constant-segment-primed 5'RACE gave TCR alpha and TCR beta cDNA libraries with sample barcodes and UMIs. MiXCR, run by TCRdb on the 5' RACE reads, gives a single entry per CDR3 protein. The sample consists of roughly 300,000 distinct CDR3 sequences, under 8.5% of them appearing once. The TCR comes from a young man who had mild COVID-19 (a few samples of this study predate the infection). Cell type and time point are not known. The sequencing sample was made of PBMCs or a T cell subset sorted from them (not recorded which). The chain links TRBV4-2 to TRBJ1-1; possible D gene TRBD1, 6 bases. This CDR3 is CASSQASTGFEAFF. DNA of the CDR3: TGTGCCAGCAGCCAAGCCTCGACAGGATTTGAAGCTTTCTTT.